A selection of T cell receptor beta chains follows, all from one sample in a study of neoadjuvant nivolumab and ipilimumab in lung cancer. TCRdb's table, derived via immunoSEQ multiplex PCR, lists solely in-frame clones and lacks some. Found here are roughly 30,000 clones, 75% to 90% of them singletons; the top ten hold about 6.5%. The material sequenced was peripheral blood, taken before neoadjuvant nivolumab, alone or with ipilimumab. These receptors were obtained from an adult with non-small cell lung cancer. Each CDR3 is given with its conserved first and last residue. Each record gives: CDR3 protein, D gene, V gene, J gene, clone size, CDR3 length. The D gene is left open where the match is weak. Clone size is shown for a subset of rows, as once, few, many or a class of expanded clone.

CATSRDSLATEAFF	.	TRBV15	TRBJ1-1	few	14
CASSLRQITANTGELFF	.	TRBV5-1	TRBJ2-2	.	17
CATSRVGGELFF	.	TRBV15	TRBJ2-2	.	12
CASSVTQANTEAFF	.	TRBV9	TRBJ1-1	.	14
CASSPAGRYEQYF	.	TRBV7-3	TRBJ2-7	once	13
CASNPAGGSRNTGELFF	TRBD2	TRBV2	TRBJ2-2	.	17
CASSLEASGGYYNEQFF	TRBD2	TRBV11-2	TRBJ2-1	.	17
CASSPGLAGGYTGELFF	TRBD2	TRBV5-4	TRBJ2-2	.	17
CASRTGLMQPQHF	.	TRBV2	TRBJ1-5	.	13
CASSPDRVKAEAFF	TRBD1	TRBV5-4	TRBJ1-1	.	14
CAISVNTGSSSYEQYF	.	TRBV10-3	TRBJ2-7	.	16
CASSYSGSSYNSPLHF	.	TRBV6-6	TRBJ1-6	.	16
CASSLGDRGYGYTF	TRBD1	TRBV5-6	TRBJ1-2	.	14
CASTGQLGMNTEAFF	TRBD1	TRBV6-6	TRBJ1-1	.	15
CASSLGLGHQTGEQFF	.	TRBV5-4	TRBJ2-1	.	16
CASSPTGTGVPHTDTQYF	TRBD1	TRBV18	TRBJ2-3	.	18
CASSPVTGELFF	.	TRBV5-5	TRBJ2-2	.	12
CASSFGTLNTGELFF	.	TRBV5-6	TRBJ2-2	.	15
CASSLRNTEAFF	.	TRBV19	TRBJ1-1	.	12
CASSFIKDGYYNEQFF	.	TRBV5-5	TRBJ2-1	.	16
CASRLEVRATSGANVLTF	.	TRBV12-2	TRBJ2-6	.	18
CASSLVQASGNTIYF	.	TRBV5-1	TRBJ1-3	.	15
CASSPWTGRSQETQYF	TRBD1	TRBV14	TRBJ2-5	.	16
CASSQVNILSYNEQFF	.	TRBV4-1	TRBJ2-1	.	16
CASSSVQGEGTYGYTF	.	TRBV18	TRBJ1-2	.	16
CSGHWTGELFF	.	TRBV29-1	TRBJ2-2	.	11
CRQGGNYGYTF	.	TRBV20-1	TRBJ1-2	.	11
CASREGGGGLNTGELFF	.	TRBV5-4	TRBJ2-2	.	17
CASSLAVSGGAKTQYF	TRBD2	TRBV5-4	TRBJ2-5	.	16
CASSVEGWGPSDTQYF	.	TRBV9	TRBJ2-3	.	16
CASSPGGYATDTQYF	TRBD2	TRBV9	TRBJ2-3	once	15
CSVGQGNQPQHF	TRBD1	TRBV29-1	TRBJ1-5	.	12
CASSLDTAGGNTEAFF	TRBD1	TRBV7-9	TRBJ1-1	once	16
CASRGRGVVYEQYF	.	TRBV2	TRBJ2-7	.	14
CASSLVQGASTDTQYF	TRBD1	TRBV5-1	TRBJ2-3	.	16
CATGQSSYEQYF	.	TRBV2	TRBJ2-7	.	12
CSVGRATNEKLFF	.	TRBV29-1	TRBJ1-4	few	13
CASSQGRARITDTQYF	.	TRBV4-1	TRBJ2-3	few	16
CASSFPGTYEQYF	.	TRBV5-1	TRBJ2-7	.	13
CASSRGVFDEQYF	.	TRBV7-9	TRBJ2-7	.	13
CASSRVENTEAFF	.	TRBV2	TRBJ1-1	.	13
CASTERYNSPLHF	.	TRBV2	TRBJ1-6	.	13
CATSTRQGTGYTF	TRBD1	TRBV15	TRBJ1-2	.	13
CASTPRGVVSEQFF	TRBD2	TRBV6-6	TRBJ2-1	.	14
CASSIEGFGGYTF	.	TRBV19	TRBJ1-2	.	13
CASSEYMTRGRGEQYF	.	TRBV25-1	TRBJ2-7	.	16
CASSRDSTYEQYF	TRBD1	TRBV18	TRBJ2-7	.	13
CASSPGQGVNSPLHF	.	TRBV18	TRBJ1-6	.	15
CASSLYPVGQGTDTQYF	TRBD1	TRBV5-1	TRBJ2-3	.	17
CASSQGRGMTTNYGYTF	.	TRBV14	TRBJ1-2	.	17